The 7 T cell receptor beta chains given below trace back to one sample, sequenced in a study of post-analysis software for immune sequencing data. Findings of the study overall: Compared with controls, patients had more of roughly five TRBV segments, including TRBV5-6, TRBV5-1 and TRBV20-1.

These TCRs' antigens remain unknown. Unique molecular identifiers had been added to the TCR beta cDNA libraries. MiXCR was run by TCRdb on the PCR reads, yielding one entry per CDR3 protein. The sample yields about 760,000 distinct CDR3 sequences, less than 35% seen once. The sample consisted of blood. All receptors come from a girl aged 10 to 17 with multiple sclerosis.

This clonotype showed up just a few times. The chain links TRBV27 to TRBJ2-5, with 8 positions matching TRBD2. Looked up from germline, CDR1 is MNHEY and CDR2 is SMNVEV (reference sequence). The CDR3 is made up of 11 amino acids. V was pared by 8 bases and J by 13 bases, with 9 bases of the junction left unmatched. This chain's CDR3 is CASGALTSGYF. The CDR3 DNA reads as TGTGCCAGCGGGGCCCTAACTAGCGGGTACTTC.

There are a few counts of this clonotype. The rearrangement uses TRBV28 and TRBJ2-7; 7 bases line up with TRBD1. CDR1 and CDR2 (germline): MDHEN, SYDVKM. V was pared by 6 bases and J by 2 bases, with 7 bases of the junction left unmatched. The CDR3 extends over 14 amino acids. CDR3 protein: CASSRTGNPYEQYF. The CDR3, as DNA: TGTGCCAGCAGCCGGACAGGTAATCCCTACGAGCAGTACTTC.

This clonotype was seen a few times. V and J are TRBV27 and TRBJ1-2, with 9 bases fitting TRBD1. In germline, CDR1 is MNHEY, CDR2 SMNVEV (reference sequence). The CDR3 length is 14 residues. Unmatched junction bases numbered 5, after V lost 6 bases and J lost 3 bases. CDR3 coding DNA: TGTGCCAGCAGATCACAGGGGGCACACTATGGCTACACCTTC. Its translation is CASRSQGAHYGYTF.

This chain links TRBV5-1 with TRBJ2-7, with D perhaps TRBD2 (6 bases). V lost 5 bases to trimming and J lost 0 bases, with 12 bases between them. From germline, CDR1 is SGHRS and CDR2 YFSETQ. CDR3 length equals 14 residues. The CDR3, as DNA: TGCGCCAGCAGTCTGAGGAGGGCCTCCTACGAGCAGTACTTC. Translated: CASSLRRASYEQYF.

This clonotype came up a few times. The J gene is TRBJ2-3, the V gene TRBV9; possibly TRBD2 for D (5 bases). There are 13 residues in the CDR3. V was trimmed by 0 bases and J by 4 bases, leaving 6 bases between them. In germline, CDR1 is SGDLS, CDR2 YYNGEE. CDR3 DNA: TGTGCCAGCAGCGTAGAAGCGGCAGATACGCAGTATTTT. As protein: CASSVEAADTQYF. Combining the CDR3 with reference TRBV9 and TRBJ2-3 gives the whole variable domain DSGVTQTPKHLITATGQRVTLRCSPRSGDLSVYWYQQSLDQGLQFLIQYYNGEERAKGNILERFSAQQFPDLHSELNLSSLELGDSALYFCASSVEAADTQYFGPGTRLTVL.

V and J are TRBV7-2 and TRBJ1-6; unclear D gene. V was pared by 5 bases and J by 9 bases, with 14 bases between. The CDR3 length is 14 residues. Germline V CDR1 and CDR2: SGHTA, FQGNSA. The CDR3 sequence is CASSKEVTGSPLHF. The CDR3 nucleotides are TGTGCCAGCAGCAAGGAGGTGACGGGTTCACCCCTCCACTTT.

About this clonotype itself: Being one base from a much bigger clone, this may be a read error. The J gene is TRBJ1-2, the V gene TRBV29-1, with D possibly TRBD1 on 5 matching bases. Germline-derived CDR1 and CDR2 are SQVTM and ANQGSEA. The CDR3 totals 12 residues. The CDR3 sequence: CSVTGGVEGYTF. The CDR3 DNA follows: TGCAGTGTCACCGGGGGAGTGGAGGGCTACACCTTC.